One sample yielded the 9 T cell receptor beta chains listed below, sequenced in a study of T cells in Graves' hyperthyroidism and ophthalmopathy. Amplified TCR beta CDR3 regions derived from RNA transcripts. The HTBI primer set was used in a first-round RT-PCR of the TCR CDR3. TCRdb re-called the multiplex PCR reads with MiXCR, one entry per CDR3 protein. Counted here are some 490,000 distinct CDR3 sequences, 20% to 25% occurring once; the ten biggest clones make up around 50%. The specimen was blood. All receptors derive from a woman between 70 and 85 years old with Graves' ophthalmopathy.

This clonotype was counted only a few times. This chain uses TRBV12-3 or TRBV12-4 with TRBJ2-5; the match to TRBD2 covers 12 bases. V shed 4 bases, J shed 5 bases, and the junction held 8 bases outside the gene matches. The CDR3 contains 16 residues. As DNA, the CDR3 is TGTGCCAGCAGTTCCCTAGCGGGAGGGGGTGTGGAGACCCAGTACTTC. Its protein product is CASSSLAGGGVETQYF.

This clonotype has ten or more counts. This sequence joins TRBV11-1 and TRBJ1-2; a weak D match, TRBD1 (6 bases). Between the trimmed V and J ends, which lost 1 base and 3 bases, there was a span of 6 bases. CDR1 is SGHAT, CDR2 FQDESV, per germline (reference sequence). The CDR3 sequence is 13 residues long. In DNA, the CDR3 is TGTGCCAGCAGCTTAGAGGGGGACTATGGCTACACCTTC. It specifies CASSLEGDYGYTF.

This clonotype was found a few times. This chain connects TRBV5-1 to TRBJ1-1, with D possibly being TRBD1 (6 bases). The CDR3 spans 16 residues. From germline, CDR1 is SGHRS and CDR2 YFSETQ. V was cut by 4 bases and J by 3 bases, with 19 bases left in between. The CDR3 reads CASSRREGGGHTEAFF. The CDR3 DNA sequence: TGCGCCAGCAGCCGTCGGGAGGGGGGGGGACACACTGAAGCTTTCTTT.

This clonotype was detected a few times. V is TRBV28 and J is TRBJ2-5; 7 bases are a match to TRBD2. CDR1 MDHEN and CDR2 SYDVKM come from the germline V gene. This CDR3 is built from 14 residues. Trimming cost V 2 bases and J 5 bases; bases outside gene matches: 5. The CDR3 loop is CASSLAGAEETQYF. The CDR3 nucleotides are TGTGCCAGCAGTTTAGCGGGAGCGGAGGAGACCCAGTACTTC.

This clonotype was counted a few times. The rearrangement uses TRBV20-1 and TRBJ2-5; TRBD2 is a possible D gene (5 bases). The CDR3 has 12 amino acids. Germline V gives CDR1 DFQATT, CDR2 SNEGSKA (reference sequence). V dropped 3 bases and J dropped 7 bases, with 12 bases sitting between them. The CDR3 sequence is CSASTGIGTQYF. The CDR3 DNA follows: TGCAGTGCTAGTACGGGAATAGGGACCCAGTACTTC.

This sequence joins TRBV19 and TRBJ1-1; D remains ambiguous. The V end was cut by 3 bases, the J end by 6 bases, with 11 bases between. This CDR3 comprises 13 residues. Germline values: CDR1 LNHDA, CDR2 SQIVND (reference sequence). The DNA for the CDR3 is TGTGCCAGTAGTATGCTAGCAGAATCTGAAGCTTTCTTT. It specifies CASSMLAESEAFF.

The gene calls are TRBV28 and TRBJ2-1, with D maybe TRBD2 (5 bases). The germline V gene has CDR1 MDHEN and CDR2 SYDVKM. V shed 6 bases and J shed 9 bases, with 18 bases lying between them. This CDR3 has 14 residues. CDR3 residues: CASSLGVRAGEQFF. Written as DNA, the CDR3 is TGTGCCAGCAGCTTAGGCGTGCGGGCAGGTGAGCAGTTCTTC.

For this clonotype: A junction end diverges from the germline sequence, so it may reflect a read error. The chain uses TRBV11-3 and TRBJ2-5; D remains unclear. The CDR3 loop spans 13 amino acids. Germline V gene sequence: CDR1 SGHNT, CDR2 YENEEA. The CDR3: CASSTGPQGTQYF. The CDR3 nucleotides read TGTGCCAGCAGCACCGGGCCCCAAGGGACCCAGTACTTC. Looking up the rest from reference TRBV11-3 and TRBJ2-5 gives the full variable domain: EAGVVQSPRYKIIEKKQPVAFWCNPISGHNTLYWYLQNLGQGPELLIRYENEEAVDDSQLPKDRFSAERLKGVDSTLKIQPAELGDSAVYLCASSTGPQGTQYFGPGTRLLVL.

The chain links TRBV10-1 to TRBJ2-7; the D gene is possibly TRBD1 (6 bases). Germline V gene data show CDR1 as WNHNN and CDR2 as SYGVQD (reference sequence). The CDR3 extends over 16 amino acids. V was shortened by 5 bases and J by 4 bases, with 21 bases between the two germline ends. This chain's CDR3 is CASSKVKGRDTYEQYF. The CDR3 coding sequence is TGCGCCAGCAGTAAGGTTAAGGGAAGGGACACATACGAGCAGTACTTC.